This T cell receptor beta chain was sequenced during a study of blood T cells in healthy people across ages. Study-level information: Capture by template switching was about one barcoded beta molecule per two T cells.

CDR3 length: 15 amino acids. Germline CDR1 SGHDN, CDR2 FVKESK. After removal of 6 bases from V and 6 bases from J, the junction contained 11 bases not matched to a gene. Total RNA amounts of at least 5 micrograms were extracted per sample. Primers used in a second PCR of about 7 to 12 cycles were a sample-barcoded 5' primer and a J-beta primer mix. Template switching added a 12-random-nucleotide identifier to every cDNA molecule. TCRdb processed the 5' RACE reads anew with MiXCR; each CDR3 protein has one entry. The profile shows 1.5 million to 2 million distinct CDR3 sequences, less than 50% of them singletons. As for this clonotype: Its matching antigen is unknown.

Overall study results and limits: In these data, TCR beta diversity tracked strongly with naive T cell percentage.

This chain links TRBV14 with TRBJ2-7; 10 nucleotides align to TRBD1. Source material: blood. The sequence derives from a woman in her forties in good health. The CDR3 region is CASSPRGQGTREQYF. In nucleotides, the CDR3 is TGTGCCAGCAGTCCGAGGGGACAGGGGACGCGCGAGCAGTACTTC.